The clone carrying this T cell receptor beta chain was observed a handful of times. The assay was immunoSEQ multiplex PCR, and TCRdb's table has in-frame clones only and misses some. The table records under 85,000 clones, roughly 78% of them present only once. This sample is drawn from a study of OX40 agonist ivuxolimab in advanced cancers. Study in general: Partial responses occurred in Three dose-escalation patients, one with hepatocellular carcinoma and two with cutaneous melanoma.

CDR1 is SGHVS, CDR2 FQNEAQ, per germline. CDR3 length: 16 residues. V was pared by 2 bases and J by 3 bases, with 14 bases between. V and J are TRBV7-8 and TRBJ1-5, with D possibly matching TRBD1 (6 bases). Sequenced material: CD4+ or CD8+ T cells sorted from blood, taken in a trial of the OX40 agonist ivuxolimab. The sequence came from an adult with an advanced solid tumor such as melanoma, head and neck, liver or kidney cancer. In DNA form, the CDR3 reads TGTGCCAGCAGCTTACAGACAGGAGATAACAATCAGCCCCAGCATTTT. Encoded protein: CASSLQTGDNNQPQHF.